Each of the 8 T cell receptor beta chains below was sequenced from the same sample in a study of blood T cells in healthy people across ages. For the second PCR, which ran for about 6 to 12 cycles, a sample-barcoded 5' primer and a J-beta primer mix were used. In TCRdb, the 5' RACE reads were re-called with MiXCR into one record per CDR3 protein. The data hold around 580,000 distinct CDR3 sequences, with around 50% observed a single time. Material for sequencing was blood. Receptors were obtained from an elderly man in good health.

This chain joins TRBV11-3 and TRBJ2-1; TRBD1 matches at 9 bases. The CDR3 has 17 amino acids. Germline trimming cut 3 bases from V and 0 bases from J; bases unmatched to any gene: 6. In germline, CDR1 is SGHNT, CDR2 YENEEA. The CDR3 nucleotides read TGTGCCAGCAGCTTGAGACAGGGGGTCAGCTCCTACAATGAGCAGTTCTTC. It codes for CASSLRQGVSSYNEQFF.

The CDR3 DNA reads as TGTGCCAGCAGCGTATCTCGGGGCGCGACGGGTGAGACCCAGTTCTTC. This encodes CASSVSRGATGETQFF. The V gene is TRBV9, the J gene TRBJ2-1; D may correspond to TRBD1 or TRBD2 (5 bases each). Germline lookup yields CDR1 SGDLS and CDR2 YYNGEE. This CDR3 region has 16 residues. The germline V and J ends were trimmed by 1 base and 13 bases, with 24 bases remaining between them.

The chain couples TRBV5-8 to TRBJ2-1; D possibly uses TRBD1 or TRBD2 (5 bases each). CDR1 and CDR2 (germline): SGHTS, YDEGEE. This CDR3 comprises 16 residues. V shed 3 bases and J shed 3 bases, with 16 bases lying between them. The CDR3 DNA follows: TGTGCCAGCAGCTCAGGGCGAGGGGAGTTCTACAATGAGCAGTTCTTC. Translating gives CASSSGRGEFYNEQFF. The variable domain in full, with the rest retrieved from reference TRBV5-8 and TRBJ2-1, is EAGVTQSPTHLIKTRGQQATLRCSPISGHTSVYWYQQALGLGLQFLLWYDEGEERNRGNFPPRFSGRQFPNYSSELNVNALELEDSALYLCASSSGRGEFYNEQFFGPGTRLTVL.

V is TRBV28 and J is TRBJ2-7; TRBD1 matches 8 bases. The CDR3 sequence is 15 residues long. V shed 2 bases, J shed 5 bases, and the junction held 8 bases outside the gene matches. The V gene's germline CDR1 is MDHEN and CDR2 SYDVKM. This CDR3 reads CASSLRQGNVHEQYF. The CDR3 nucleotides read TGTGCCAGCAGTTTACGACAGGGGAACGTCCACGAGCAGTACTTC.

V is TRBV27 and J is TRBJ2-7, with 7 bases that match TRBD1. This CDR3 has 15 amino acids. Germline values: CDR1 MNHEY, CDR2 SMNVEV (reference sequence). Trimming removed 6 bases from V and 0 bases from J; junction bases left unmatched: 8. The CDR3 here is CASRPGQASSYEQYF. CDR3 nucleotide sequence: TGTGCCAGCAGACCAGGACAGGCGAGCTCCTACGAGCAGTACTTC.

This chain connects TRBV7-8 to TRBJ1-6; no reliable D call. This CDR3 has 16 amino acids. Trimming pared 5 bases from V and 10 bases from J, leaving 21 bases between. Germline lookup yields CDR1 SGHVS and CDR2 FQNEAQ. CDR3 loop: CASSAKRRAVGSPLHF. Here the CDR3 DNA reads TGTGCCAGCAGCGCAAAAAGGCGGGCAGTAGGATCACCCCTCCACTTT.

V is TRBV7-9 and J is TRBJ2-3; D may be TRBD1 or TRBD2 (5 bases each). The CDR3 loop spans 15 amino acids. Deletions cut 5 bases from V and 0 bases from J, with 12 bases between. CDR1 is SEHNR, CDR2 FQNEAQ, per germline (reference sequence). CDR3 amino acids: CASSPRGESTDTQYF. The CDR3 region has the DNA TGTGCCAGCAGCCCCAGAGGGGAGAGCACAGATACGCAGTATTTT.

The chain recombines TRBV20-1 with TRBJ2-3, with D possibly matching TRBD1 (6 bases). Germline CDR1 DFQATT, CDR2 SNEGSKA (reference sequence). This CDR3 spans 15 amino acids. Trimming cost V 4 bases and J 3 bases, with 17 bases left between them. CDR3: CSATTGTPRTDTQYF. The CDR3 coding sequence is TGCAGTGCTACTACCGGGACACCAAGAACAGATACGCAGTATTTT.